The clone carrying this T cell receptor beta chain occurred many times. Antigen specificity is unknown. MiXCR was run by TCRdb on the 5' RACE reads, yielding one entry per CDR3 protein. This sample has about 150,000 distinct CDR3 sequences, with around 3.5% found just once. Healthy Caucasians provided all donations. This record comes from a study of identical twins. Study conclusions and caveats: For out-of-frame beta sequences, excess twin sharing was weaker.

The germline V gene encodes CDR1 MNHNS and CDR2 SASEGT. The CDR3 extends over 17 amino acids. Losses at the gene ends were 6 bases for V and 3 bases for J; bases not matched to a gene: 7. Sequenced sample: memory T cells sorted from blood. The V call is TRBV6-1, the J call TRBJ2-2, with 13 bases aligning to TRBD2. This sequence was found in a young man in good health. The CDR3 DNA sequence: TGTGCCAGCAGAGGACTAGCGGGAGCGGCCGACACCGGGGAGCTGTTTTTT. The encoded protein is CASRGLAGAADTGELFF.